The rows below give T cell receptor beta chains drawn from one sample of a study of radiotherapy plus CTLA-4 blockade in lung cancer. Repertoires were generated with immunoSEQ multiplex PCR, while TCRdb's copy carries only in-frame clones and drops some. The sample lists approximately 52,000 clones, around 79% occurring once. Material: peripheral blood, obtained from a patient treated with radiotherapy plus ipilimumab. The receptors were sampled from a human donor with non-small cell lung cancer whose response to radiotherapy plus ipilimumab could not be evaluated. The CDR3 runs from the conserved cysteine through the conserved F or W. The D gene is left open where the match is weak. Where a row states a size, it is once, few, many or the class of an expanded clone; other rows omit it.

D gene,J gene,clone size,V gene,CDR3 DNA,CDR3 protein
-,TRBJ1-4,-,TRBV27,TGTGCCAGCAGTTTAAGACGAGGTGGTGAAAAACTGTTTTTT,CASSLRRGGEKLFF
TRBD2,TRBJ2-7,-,TRBV6-5,TGTGCCGCCGCCCGGGAGGGGAACTACGAGCAGTACTTC,CAAAREGNYEQYF
TRBD2,TRBJ2-2,-,TRBV5-1,TGCGCCAGCAGCTTGGGGACTAGTCACACCGGGGAGCTGTTTTTT,CASSLGTSHTGELFF
TRBD1,TRBJ1-2,once,TRBV5-5,TGTGCCAGCAGCTCTGGGGGGACAGGCATTTTAGGCTATGGCTACACCTTC,CASSSGGTGILGYGYTF
-,TRBJ1-2,-,TRBV2,TGTGCCAGCAGCTTACAGGGTAGCGCTAACTATGGCTACACCTTC,CASSLQGSANYGYTF
TRBD1,TRBJ1-3,-,TRBV9,TGTGCCAGCAGCGGCTGGACAGGTGGAAACACCATATATTTT,CASSGWTGGNTIYF
-,TRBJ2-7,-,TRBV9,TGTGCCAGCAGCATTGGGACTTCCAGCTCCTACGAGCAGTACTTC,CASSIGTSSSYEQYF
-,TRBJ1-5,few,TRBV7-9,TGTGCCAGCAGCCATGACAGCTACAACAATCAGCCCCAGCATTTT,CASSHDSYNNQPQHF
TRBD1,TRBJ1-2,-,TRBV9,TGTGCCAGCAGCGAGGGACAGGCCTACTATGGCTACACCTTC,CASSEGQAYYGYTF
-,TRBJ2-5,-,TRBV19,TGTGCCAGTAGGCCAGACCAAGAGACCCAGTACTTC,CASRPDQETQYF
-,TRBJ2-1,-,TRBV28,TGTGCCAGCAGTATACTCAGGGGTCGGAATGAGCAGTTCTTC,CASSILRGRNEQFF
TRBD2,TRBJ2-3,-,TRBV19,TGTGCCAGCGAACGGCTAGCGGGGGGGGATACGCAGTATTTT,CASERLAGGDTQYF
TRBD2,TRBJ2-1,-,TRBV9,TGTGCCAGCACAGCGGGAGGGCGCTACAATGAGCAGTTCTTC,CASTAGGRYNEQFF
TRBD1,TRBJ1-3,-,TRBV5-1,TGCGCCAGCAGCTCCTTATCAGGGGGAGGAAACACCATATATTTT,CASSSLSGGGNTIYF
-,TRBJ2-5,-,TRBV7-2,TGTGCCAGCAGCTTAGGGCATGGGGGCCGAGAGACCCAGTACTTC,CASSLGHGGRETQYF
-,TRBJ2-2,-,TRBV6-5,TGTGCCAGCAGTTACTACAGACAGGTGAACACCGGGGAGCTGTTTTTT,CASSYYRQVNTGELFF
-,TRBJ1-1,-,TRBV2,TGTGCCAGCAGTATCCAAAACACTGAAGCTTTCTTT,CASSIQNTEAFF
-,TRBJ2-2,-,TRBV2,TGTGCCAGCTCATCCAGGGGTGCCGGGGAGCTGTTTTTT,CASSSRGAGELFF
-,TRBJ2-7,-,TRBV6-1,TGTGCCAGCATTTCTACAGGGTTTTTCGACGAGCAGTACTTC,CASISTGFFDEQYF
-,TRBJ1-3,-,TRBV5-4,TGTGCCAGCAGCCTACACCCTAGACAGACAGGAAACACCATATATTTT,CASSLHPRQTGNTIYF
TRBD1,TRBJ2-7,once,TRBV5-1,TGCGCCAGCAGCCGAAGGGACAGCTCCTACGAGCAGTACTTC,CASSRRDSSYEQYF
-,TRBJ2-7,-,TRBV4-1,TGCGCCAGCAGCCCGGTTCAAGGGGGCTACGAGCAGTACTTC,CASSPVQGGYEQYF
TRBD2,TRBJ2-5,-,TRBV28,TGTGCCAGCAGTTCCCTCAAGAGCGGGGGGTTCCAAGAGACCCAGTACTTC,CASSSLKSGGFQETQYF
-,TRBJ2-3,-,TRBV11-2,TGTGCCAGCAGCTCCACTACCTCGTATACGCAGTATTTT,CASSSTTSYTQYF
-,TRBJ2-2,-,TRBV11-2,TGTGCCAGCAGCTTAAATCCCGGGAGACGGACCGGGGAGCTGTTTTTT,CASSLNPGRRTGELFF